This T cell receptor (beta chain) was recorded in a study of PD-1 blockade in classical Hodgkin lymphoma. Study summary: Nivolumab 3 mg/kg was given intravenously every 2 weeks. Study-wide findings and caveats: TCR diversity in CD4+, not CD8+, cells rose significantly by C4D1. With respect to the repertoire differences, their causes, possibly disease activity or prior therapy, remain undefined. Before treatment, TCR diversity in newly diagnosed patients was reportedly lower than in healthy donors.

Profiling relied on immunoSEQ multiplex PCR, and the TCRdb table lists in-frame clones only, not all of them. Of tens of thousands of clones in the sample, 90% were seen once. A note on this clone: Antigen unknown.

Relapse after autologous stem cell transplantation occurred in every patient, and brentuximab vedotin exposure varied. Between the trimmed V and J ends, which lost 4 bases and 3 bases, there was a span of 16 bases. The CDR3 is 15 amino acids. CDR1 and CDR2 from the germline V gene are MDHEN and SYDVKM. The V and J genes are TRBV28 and TRBJ2-7; TRBD1 is a possible D gene (6 bases). This specimen was peripheral blood mononuclear cells (PBMCs), taken at baseline. This clonotype was obtained from a human donor with classical Hodgkin lymphoma. CDR3 protein: CASSYRDNPSYEQYF. For the CDR3, the DNA is TGTGCCAGCAGTTATCGGGACAACCCTAGCTACGAGCAGTACTTC.